Shown below are 31 T cell receptor beta chains from a single sample sequenced in a study of blood T cell repertoires in COVID-19. Data came from immunoSEQ multiplex PCR; TCRdb stores just in-frame clones and leaves some out. The repertoire holds about 170,000 clones, with around 83% as singletons. Sequenced sample: PBMCs or T cells enriched from blood (not recorded which). Receptors were obtained from a woman aged 45-60 years in a cohort exposed to, infected with or recovered from COVID-19 (not recorded which).

CDR3 DNA sequence: TGTGCCAGCAGCCCAAGGACAGGTCTCTCCGGGGCCAACGTCCTGACTTTC. Translated, it gives CASSPRTGLSGANVLTF. The chain combines TRBV7-9 with TRBJ2-6; 7 bases match TRBD1. J lost 4 bases, V lost 5 bases, and 11 bases had no gene match. CDR3 length equals 17 residues. Germline values: CDR1 SEHNR, CDR2 FQNEAQ (reference sequence).

This sequence joins TRBV6-5 and TRBJ2-3; TRBD1 matches at 9 bases. This CDR3 spans 16 amino acids. With 4 bases clipped from V and 0 bases from J, the junction kept 5 bases outside the gene matches. Germline V gene data show CDR1 as MNHEY and CDR2 as SVGAGI. CDR3 loop: CASSSGTGYSTDTQYF. CDR3 sequence (DNA): TGTGCCAGCAGTTCCGGGACAGGGTATAGCACAGATACGCAGTATTTT.

This chain connects TRBV11-2 to TRBJ2-1, with 8 positions matching TRBD2. The CDR3 is 13 amino acids. The germline V gene encodes CDR1 SGHAT and CDR2 FQNNGV. J was trimmed by 5 bases and V by 3 bases; bases with no gene match: 0. The CDR3 DNA reads as TGTGCCAGCAGCTTCGGGGGGGACAATGAGCAGTTCTTC. Its translation: CASSFGGDNEQFF.

The V gene is TRBV19, the J gene TRBJ1-1, with D uncertain. The CDR3 has 15 amino acids. V was clipped by 4 bases and J by 8 bases, with 20 bases between them. The germline V gene has CDR1 LNHDA and CDR2 SQIVND (reference sequence). The CDR3 DNA sequence: TGTGCCAGTAGTACCCACCCGCTCGAGGGCCAAGAAGCTTTCTTT. It is translated as CASSTHPLEGQEAFF. The full variable domain, completed using reference TRBV19 and TRBJ1-1, is DGGITQSPKYLFRKEGQNVTLSCEQNLNHDAMYWYRQDPGQGLRLIYYSQIVNDFQKGDIAEGYSVSREKKESFPLTVTSAQKNPTAFYLCASSTHPLEGQEAFFGQGTRLTVV.

The chain recombines TRBV6-1 with TRBJ1-2, with 7 bases matching TRBD1. Trimming took 1 base from V and 6 from J; bases not matched to a gene: 2. From germline, CDR1 is MNHNS and CDR2 SASEGT. There are 13 residues in the CDR3. CDR3 coding DNA: TGTGCCAGCAGTGAAGGCAGGGGGGATGGCTACACCTTC. Residues: CASSEGRGDGYTF.

This chain links TRBV11-1 with TRBJ1-4; TRBD1 aligns across 8 bases. V shed 5 bases and J 2 bases; nucleotides not matched to a gene: 4. The CDR3 spans 15 residues. Germline V gives CDR1 SGHAT, CDR2 FQDESV (reference sequence). The CDR3 is CASSRTGTTNEKLFF. The CDR3 DNA follows: TGTGCCAGCAGCCGGACAGGGACGACTAATGAAAAACTGTTTTTT.

The gene calls are TRBV2 and TRBJ1-1; 7 bases agree with TRBD1. J gave up 1 base and V 8 bases, and 7 bases lay outside the gene matches. Germline V gives CDR1 SNHLY, CDR2 FYNNEI. The CDR3 sequence is 14 residues long. CDR3 loop: CASHRQGRNTEAFF. CDR3 DNA: TGTGCCAGCCATAGACAGGGAAGGAACACTGAAGCTTTCTTT.

The chain uses TRBV5-4 and TRBJ2-3; maybe TRBD1 (9 bases). V shed 4 bases and J shed 5 bases, with 29 bases lying between them. Looked up from germline, CDR1 is SGHNT and CDR2 is YYREEE (reference sequence). The CDR3 loop spans 19 amino acids. CDR3 coding DNA: TGTGCCAGCAGCCCCCAGGCGCGGGGACAGGGACTAGAGAGAGATACGCAGTATTTT. Amino acids: CASSPQARGQGLERDTQYF.

V and J are TRBV30 and TRBJ1-2; 7 nucleotides align to TRBD1. After removal of 3 bases from V and 4 bases from J, the junction contained 8 bases not matched to a gene. The CDR3 consists of 14 residues. From germline, CDR1 is GTSNPN and CDR2 SVGIG (reference sequence). The CDR3 sequence is CAWSTTGASYGYTF. CDR3 sequence (DNA): TGTGCCTGGAGCACAACAGGGGCCAGCTATGGCTACACCTTC. Together with reference TRBV30 and TRBJ1-2, the CDR3 gives the full variable domain: SQTIHQWPATLVQPVGSPLSLECTVEGTSNPNLYWYRQAAGRGLQLLFYSVGIGQISSEVPQNLSASRPQDRQFILSSKKLLLSDSGFYLCAWSTTGASYGYTFGSGTRLTVV.

This clone has only a few counts. The J gene is TRBJ2-7, the V gene TRBV29-1; 7 bases align to TRBD1. This CDR3 comprises 12 residues. With V trimmed by 4 bases and J by 6 bases, 6 bases remained unmatched. CDR1 SQVTM and CDR2 ANQGSEA come from the germline V gene. The CDR3 loop reads CSVGDPGGEQYF. The CDR3, as DNA: TGCAGCGTTGGGGACCCAGGGGGCGAGCAGTACTTC.

This clone was detected only once. The rearrangement joins TRBV24-1 to TRBJ2-5, with TRBD2 matching 11 bases. Germline CDR1 and CDR2: KGHDR and SFDVKD. This CDR3 comprises 15 residues. With 3 bases clipped from V and 3 bases from J, the junction kept 2 bases outside the gene matches. This CDR3 reads CATSDPGLAEETQYF. DNA of the CDR3: TGTGCCACCAGTGATCCGGGACTAGCGGAAGAGACCCAGTACTTC.

This rearrangement joins TRBV3-1 (or the pseudogene TRBV3-2) to TRBJ1-5; D might be TRBD1 (6 bases). The CDR3 has 14 residues. V lost 1 base and J lost 2, with 6 bases in between. Germline V CDR1 and CDR2: LGHDT, YNNKEL (reference sequence). CDR3 sequence: CASSQAGGNQPQHF. The CDR3 nucleotides are TGTGCCAGCAGCCAAGCAGGGGGCAATCAGCCCCAGCATTTT.

Only one count was recorded for this clone. V and J are TRBV30 and TRBJ2-1; 7 positions match TRBD1. With 1 base clipped from V and 4 bases from J, the junction kept 4 bases outside the gene matches. Germline CDR1 GTSNPN, CDR2 SVGIG (reference sequence). The CDR3 sequence is 14 residues long. For the CDR3, the DNA is TGTGCCTGGAGTGCCCGGACAGGATACAATGAGCAGTTCTTC. Amino acids: CAWSARTGYNEQFF.

The chain uses TRBV9 and TRBJ1-1; D remains ambiguous. V lost 0 bases, J lost 1 base, and 10 bases lay in between. The CDR3 covers 15 residues. Germline loops: CDR1 SGDLS, CDR2 YYNGEE. CDR3 in amino acids: CASSVAGNWNTEAFF. The CDR3 DNA follows: TGTGCCAGCAGCGTAGCGGGGAATTGGAACACTGAAGCTTTCTTT.

The chain couples TRBV5-6 to TRBJ2-1; D is ambiguous. The germline gives CDR1 SGHDT, CDR2 YYEEEE. The CDR3 loop spans 16 amino acids. Trimming cost V 4 bases and J 2 bases, with 16 bases left between them. CDR3 sequence reads: CASSPKLAVAYNEQFF. In DNA, the CDR3 is TGTGCCAGCAGCCCGAAGCTTGCGGTGGCCTACAATGAGCAGTTCTTC.

The chain uses TRBV5-1 and TRBJ2-5; the match to TRBD2 covers 9 bases. This CDR3 spans 15 amino acids. Germline V gene sequence: CDR1 SGHRS, CDR2 YFSETQ. V lost 2 bases to trimming and J lost 1 base; unmatched junction nucleotides: 3. The CDR3 reads CASSFLAGSQETQYF. The DNA of the CDR3 is TGCGCCAGCAGCTTTCTAGCGGGGAGCCAAGAGACCCAGTACTTC. The full variable domain, its missing parts supplied by reference TRBV5-1 and TRBJ2-5, is KAGVTQTPRYLIKTRGQQVTLSCSPISGHRSVSWYQQTPGQGLQFLFEYFSETQRNKGNFPGRFSGRQFSNSRSEMNVSTLELGDSALYLCASSFLAGSQETQYFGPGTRLLVL.

The V call is TRBV6-5, the J call TRBJ1-2; 10 bases line up with TRBD1. J was trimmed by 4 bases and V by 4 bases; bases with no gene match: 6. CDR1 MNHEY and CDR2 SVGAGI come from the germline V gene. CDR3 size: 15 residues. The CDR3 bases are TGTGCCAGCAGTTCGCGACAGGGGGCAGGCTATGGCTACACCTTC. It encodes CASSSRQGAGYGYTF.

V is TRBV11-2 and J is TRBJ2-5, with D maybe TRBD2 (5 bases). The CDR3 covers 14 residues. The germline V gene has CDR1 SGHAT and CDR2 FQNNGV. Trimming removed 5 bases at V and 0 bases at J, with 10 bases between. The CDR3 DNA sequence: TGTGCCAGCAGCGCGCGACTAAACCAAGAGACCCAGTACTTC. This translates into CASSARLNQETQYF.

The V gene is TRBV5-1, the J gene TRBJ1-1, with D perhaps TRBD1 (6 bases). Germline lookup yields CDR1 SGHRS and CDR2 YFSETQ. Trimming removed 6 bases from V and 1 base from J, with 10 bases in between. The CDR3 totals 13 residues. DNA for the CDR3: TGCGCCAGCAACCAACAGGGGAACACTGAAGCTTTCTTT. Its protein product is CASNQQGNTEAFF.

In its sample, this clone was seen a few times. V and J are TRBV7-2 and TRBJ1-1; TRBD1 matches at 9 bases. Trimming removed 3 bases from V and 5 bases from J; junction bases left unmatched: 7. The CDR3 spans 15 residues. Germline lookup yields CDR1 SGHTA and CDR2 FQGNSA. Written as DNA, the CDR3 is TGTGCCAGCAGCTTGTTGGGACAGGGTTATACTGAAGCTTTCTTT. As protein: CASSLLGQGYTEAFF.

CDR3 sequence reads: CASSHPLAENMNTEAFF. The CDR3 nucleotides are TGTGCCAGCAGCCACCCGCTGGCGGAGAATATGAACACTGAAGCTTTCTTT. V usage is TRBV2 and J usage is TRBJ1-1; D gene ambiguous. The germline V gene has CDR1 SNHLY and CDR2 FYNNEI. The V and J ends lost 6 bases and 0 bases respectively, with 20 bases between them. The CDR3 runs 17 residues. Based on the CDR3 plus reference TRBV2 and TRBJ1-1, the full variable domain is EPEVTQTPSHQVTQMGQEVILRCVPISNHLYFYWYRQILGQKVEFLVSFYNNEISEKSEIFDDQFSVERPDGSNFTLKIRSTKLEDSAMYFCASSHPLAENMNTEAFFGQGTRLTVV.

V gene TRBV6-1 combines with J gene TRBJ1-3; possible D gene TRBD1, 5 bases. Germline lookup yields CDR1 MNHNS and CDR2 SASEGT. This CDR3 comprises 22 residues. Trimming removed 1 base from V and 0 bases from J, with 28 bases in between. CDR3 residues: CASSEVLLFRQGSTDSGNTIYF. Written as DNA, the CDR3 is TGTGCCAGCAGTGAAGTCCTCTTGTTTCGTCAGGGCAGCACCGACTCTGGAAACACCATATATTTT.

The V and J genes are TRBV5-1 and TRBJ2-5, with 10 positions matching TRBD1. The CDR3 covers 15 residues. J was trimmed by 4 bases and V by 4 bases; bases with no gene match: 7. In germline, CDR1 is SGHRS, CDR2 YFSETQ. The chain's CDR3 is CASSMTGTGVETQYF. The CDR3, as DNA: TGCGCCAGCAGCATGACCGGGACAGGGGTAGAGACCCAGTACTTC.

The chain joins TRBV3-1 (or the pseudogene TRBV3-2) to TRBJ2-6; D is perhaps TRBD1 (5 bases). Looked up from germline, CDR1 is LGHDT and CDR2 is YNNKEL (reference sequence). CDR3 length: 11 residues. V was clipped by 2 bases and J by 13 bases, with 6 bases between them. The chain's CDR3 is CASSQKGVLTF. CDR3 DNA: TGTGCCAGCAGCCAAAAGGGGGTCCTGACTTTC.

This clone was detected only once. The chain is built from TRBV18 and TRBJ2-3, with D maybe TRBD2 (6 bases). Germline values: CDR1 KGHSH, CDR2 LQKENI. Trimming left V 3 bases short and J 4 bases short, with 17 bases between. CDR3 size: 16 residues. The CDR3 DNA follows: TGTGCCAGCTCACCCTTTCCCCCGGGAGATGCAGATACGCAGTATTTT. It specifies CASSPFPPGDADTQYF. The full variable domain, completed using reference TRBV18 and TRBJ2-3, is NAGVMQNPRHLVRRRGQEARLRCSPMKGHSHVYWYRQLPEEGLKFMVYLQKENIIDESGMPKERFSAEFPKEGPSILRIQQVVRGDSAAYFCASSPFPPGDADTQYFGPGTRLTVL.

The genes are TRBV4-1 and TRBJ1-1; D remains unclear. The V gene's germline CDR1 is MGHRA and CDR2 YSYEKL. V dropped 4 bases and J dropped 3 bases, with 9 bases sitting between them. The CDR3 extends over 13 amino acids. The CDR3 region has the DNA TGCGCCAGCAGCCTCTCCACTTACACTGAAGCTTTCTTT. Translated: CASSLSTYTEAFF.

The chain joins TRBV7-9 to TRBJ2-1, with D possibly TRBD2 on 5 matching bases. Trimming stripped 5 bases from V and 1 base from J, with 9 bases between. This CDR3 is 14 amino acids long. The V gene's germline CDR1 is SEHNR and CDR2 FQNEAQ (reference sequence). CDR3 amino acids: CASSPRRSYNEQFF. The CDR3 DNA reads as TGTGCCAGCAGCCCACGGAGGTCCTACAATGAGCAGTTCTTC. The full variable domain, rest sourced from reference TRBV7-9 and TRBJ2-1, is DTGVSQNPRHKITKRGQNVTFRCDPISEHNRLYWYRQTLGQGPEFLTYFQNEAQLEKSRLLSDRFSAERPKGSFSTLEIQRTEQGDSAMYLCASSPRRSYNEQFFGPGTRLTVL.

This rearrangement joins TRBV7-9 to TRBJ1-5; no firm D call. The CDR3 contains 16 residues. CDR1 SEHNR and CDR2 FQNEAQ come from the germline V gene (reference sequence). V was clipped by 5 bases and J by 0 bases, with 14 bases between them. CDR3: CASSQEEGDSNQPQHF. The CDR3 DNA is TGTGCCAGCAGCCAGGAAGAGGGTGATAGCAATCAGCCCCAGCATTTT.

The J gene is TRBJ2-1, the V gene TRBV2; TRBD1 aligns across 7 bases. The CDR3 loop spans 14 amino acids. The germline V gene encodes CDR1 SNHLY and CDR2 FYNNEI. Trimming cost V 6 bases and J 6 bases; bases outside gene matches: 8. The CDR3 protein is CASSLPTGVNEQFF. Here the CDR3 DNA reads TGTGCCAGCAGCCTCCCAACAGGGGTCAATGAGCAGTTCTTC. Looking up the rest from reference TRBV2 and TRBJ2-1 gives the full variable domain: EPEVTQTPSHQVTQMGQEVILRCVPISNHLYFYWYRQILGQKVEFLVSFYNNEISEKSEIFDDQFSVERPDGSNFTLKIRSTKLEDSAMYFCASSLPTGVNEQFFGPGTRLTVL.

The chain carries TRBV9 and TRBJ1-6; no reliable D call. V lost 3 bases and J 0 bases, leaving 16 bases between the germline ends. The CDR3 is 18 residues long. Germline-derived CDR1 and CDR2 are SGDLS and YYNGEE. CDR3 in DNA: TGTGCCAGCAGCGCAAGAGCGGGAGAAAGCTCCTATAATTCACCCCTCCACTTT. As protein: CASSARAGESSYNSPLHF. The whole variable domain, filled in from reference TRBV9 and TRBJ1-6, reads DSGVTQTPKHLITATGQRVTLRCSPRSGDLSVYWYQQSLDQGLQFLIQYYNGEERAKGNILERFSAQQFPDLHSELNLSSLELGDSALYFCASSARAGESSYNSPLHFGNGTRLTVT.

Notes on this clone: This sample also contains other DNA sequences that code for the same CDR3. The chain has TRBV7-3 and TRBJ1-1; D not resolved. Germline V gives CDR1 SGHTA, CDR2 FQGTGA. Trimming took off 4 bases at V and 5 bases at J, with 8 bases between the two ends. The CDR3 sequence is 12 residues long. Written as DNA, the CDR3 is TGTGCCAGCAGCTCAGGAGGGACTGAAGCTTTCTTT. It specifies CASSSGGTEAFF.